This section outlines one TCR beta chain sequence together with its context. This entry is derived from a study of blood T cell repertoires in COVID-19. Study background: Collection of acute and convalescent COVID-19 samples took place in the United States, Italy and Spain. Sample material is recorded as cDNA or gDNA derived from T cells, B-cell-depleted T cells, or PBMCs.

Methods used by the authors: By means of reference gene primer amplification, nucleated cell counts were estimated. Sequencing was performed with immunoSEQ multiplex PCR; in TCRdb, only in-frame clones are kept and a portion is missing. V and J calls and clone size are those listed in that table; D and trimming were worked out from the DNA. The sample records tens of thousands of clones, approximately 91% being singletons. The ends were cut back, 3 bases at V and 9 bases at J, with 19 bases in the middle. Germline V gives CDR1 SGHRS, CDR2 YFSETQ. The CDR3 length is 14 residues. The genes are TRBV5-1 and TRBJ2-7, with D maybe TRBD2 (5 bases). The sequencing input was peripheral blood. This TCR came from a man in his fifties with active COVID-19. This CDR3 reads CASSWDGSVSRQYF. In nucleotides, the CDR3 is TGCGCCAGCAGCTGGGATGGTAGCGTTTCGAGGCAGTACTTC.